This T cell receptor (beta chain) was captured in a study of T-cell memory formation after mild COVID-19 (dated by TCRdb to the early 2020s). Looking at the study overall: TCR sequence clusters from the two donors were largely donor specific. T-cell clones expanding and contracting after mild COVID-19 in two donors were tracked by longitudinal TCRalpha and TCRbeta repertoire sequencing. Two young, previously healthy adult volunteers, one female and one male, were included in the cohort. What the authors observed across the whole study: The study covered only a couple of mild cases, and larger cohorts including severe cases with pre-infection samples were considered necessary. Some responding clones were detected in pre-infection memory, suggesting pre-existing cross-reactive memory T cells joined the SARS-CoV-2 response. Whether the second-wave clones peaking on day 37 were SARS-CoV-2 specific was not confirmed. Contracting CD4+ clones were located mainly in the CM and EM memory subsets, whereas CD8+ clones were found to be enriched in EMRA. Clones that contracted from day 15 to 85 showed balanced CD4/CD8 phenotypes, whereas a second wave of clones that expanded from day 15 to 37 leaned towards CD4+.

The instrument given in TCRdb is Illumina NovaSeq 6000. TCRalpha and TCRbeta cDNA libraries were built by 5'RACE with constant-segment primers, adding sample barcodes and unique molecular identifiers. Trizol reagent was used to extract RNA from every sample. Libraries were amplified in two PCR steps, with a second sample barcode and Illumina TruSeq adapters added in the second step. Sequencing of the libraries was done on an Illumina NovaSeq, producing 2 x 150 bp paired-end reads. On the study's bioinformatics: Demultiplexing of reads and collapsing into UMI-guided consensus sequences were performed with migec v1.2.7. With mixcr v2.1.11, UMI consensuses were aligned to TRA and TRB V and J templates and assembled into clonotypes. Expanded or contracted clonotypes were those called significant by both edgeR and NoisET, with noise models trained on biological replicates. For edgeR calls, a false discovery rate-adjusted p below 0.01 and a log2 fold-change threshold of 1 were applied. As an exploratory analysis of dynamics, max-normalized trajectories of the 1000 most abundant clonotypes were examined with PCA combined with hierarchical clustering. The CD4 or CD8 phenotype of responding clones was assigned using the separately sequenced CD4+ and CD8+ repertoires. TCRdb reprocessed the public reads (quality trimming at Q25 with fastp, clone calling with MiXCR) and kept in-frame beta chains. CDR3 protein sequences are deduplicated, and each keeps its most common genes and DNA. TCRdb's processing, not the authors', yielded these V and J calls. Counted in this sample were 200,000 or so distinct CDR3 sequences; around 17% of them appeared once. The ten biggest clones cover approximately 2.4% of the sample.

PBMCs were isolated by Ficoll-Paque density gradient centrifugation. This clonotype has only a few counts. Its binding antigen is unknown. No base quality values were provided; no much bigger clone lies one nucleotide off. CDR1 and CDR2 were assigned from the germline V gene as SGHRS and YFSETQ. V is cut by 4 bases and J by 2 bases, and the space between the germline ends is 17 bases. The CDR3 contains 16 residues, cysteine and phenylalanine counted. Only the CDR3 DNA stays, 48 bases, in frame from base 1. Input material: PBMCs or a T cell subset sorted from them (not recorded which). The sequence joins TRBV5-1 to TRBJ2-3; the D gene remains uncertain. The clonotype originates from an adult woman who had mild COVID-19 (a few samples of this study predate the infection). The sample titles of this study are shuffled in the database, so cell type and time point are left out; the donor was told from shared clones. Read as DNA, the sequence is TGCGCCAGCAGCCACCACCGACCCGAGCTCACAGATACGCAGTATTTT. It encodes CASSHHRPELTDTQYF.